This passage covers 9 T cell receptor beta chains from one sample sequenced in a study of CD8+ T cells in alopecia areata. cDNA serving as the sequencing template came from extracted, reverse transcribed RNA. Generated by immunoSEQ multiplex PCR, the TCRdb table keeps only in-frame clones and is missing some. This sample yields roughly 200,000 clones, of which 45% to 70% are seen a single time; over 4% belongs to the top ten. Sequencing was done on a sample of CD8+ T cells sorted from blood. Receptors originate from a human donor in good health.

This clone was observed a few times. This chain links TRBV2 with TRBJ2-3; D ambiguous. Looked up from germline, CDR1 is SNHLY and CDR2 is FYNNEI. The germline V and J ends were trimmed by 3 bases and 1 base, with 14 bases remaining between them. The CDR3 contains 16 residues. CDR3 region: CASSERQAGRTDTQYF. CDR3 nucleotide sequence: TGTGCCAGCAGTGAGCGCCAGGCAGGCCGCACAGATACGCAGTATTTT.

This sequence joins TRBV5-1 and TRBJ2-3, with TRBD2 matching over 10 bases. This CDR3 is 16 amino acids long. V gave up 2 bases and J gave up 2 bases; unmatched junction bases: 5. Germline CDR1 reads SGHRS; CDR2 reads YFSETQ. CDR3 bases: TGCGCCAGCAGCTTCAAACTAGCGGGACACACAGATACGCAGTATTTT. Residues: CASSFKLAGHTDTQYF.

The chain couples TRBV7-8 to TRBJ2-7; D not certain. V dropped 3 bases and J dropped 0 bases, with 12 bases sitting between them. CDR1 and CDR2 (germline): SGHVS, FQNEAQ. This CDR3 has 15 residues. The CDR3 region has the DNA TGTGCCAGCAGCTTTGGACGTTCGAGCTCCTACGAGCAGTACTTC. Translation: CASSFGRSSSYEQYF.

On this clone: At the DNA level, this CDR3 is encoded by other sequences in the same sample as well. The V and J genes are TRBV9 and TRBJ2-1, with a possible D match to TRBD2 (5 bases). The CDR3 sequence is 12 residues long. V dropped 0 bases and J dropped 7 bases, with 5 bases sitting between them. Germline V gene lookup returns CDR1 SGDLS and CDR2 YYNGEE. For the CDR3, the DNA is TGTGCCAGCAGCGTAGGACTAAATGAGCAGTTCTTC. Translating gives CASSVGLNEQFF.

On this clone itself: The same CDR3 arises from other DNA sequences in this sample as well. The chain combines TRBV2 with TRBJ1-5; D possibly corresponds to TRBD1 (6 bases). The V and J ends lost 0 bases and 4 bases respectively, with 10 bases between them. The CDR3 is 15 residues long. CDR1 and CDR2 (germline): SNHLY, FYNNEI. In DNA form, the CDR3 reads TGTGCCAGCAGTGAAGCGGGAAGGGGGAATCAGCCCCAGCATTTT. It is translated as CASSEAGRGNQPQHF.

V is TRBV11-1 and J is TRBJ1-2; 10 bases fit TRBD1. The junction had 7 bases not matched to a gene; V was cut back by 5 bases and J by 7 bases. The germline gives CDR1 SGHAT, CDR2 FQDESV (reference sequence). The CDR3 has 14 residues. CDR3 sequence reads: CASSPWTGGIGYTF. The CDR3 nucleotides read TGTGCCAGCAGCCCTTGGACAGGGGGGATTGGCTACACCTTC.

This sequence joins TRBV6-1 and TRBJ1-2, with 8 bases that match TRBD1. Germline CDR1 is MNHNS and CDR2 is SASEGT. CDR3 length: 13 amino acids. V shed 6 bases, J shed 8 bases, and the junction held 8 bases outside the gene matches. CDR3 coding DNA: TGTGCCAGCAGCGCGACAGGGGTGAACGGCTACACCTTC. This translates into CASSATGVNGYTF.

The genes are TRBV7-9 and TRBJ1-1, with D hard to call. Germline V gene data show CDR1 as SEHNR and CDR2 as FQNEAQ (reference sequence). V was cut by 5 bases and J by 7 bases, with 8 bases left in between. The CDR3 sequence is 11 residues long. Here the CDR3 reads CASSPTSEAFF. CDR3 nucleotide sequence: TGTGCCAGCAGCCCGACGAGTGAAGCTTTCTTT.

This chain uses TRBV2 with TRBJ1-1, with 7 bases aligning to TRBD1. V lost 6 bases to trimming and J lost 3 bases; unmatched junction nucleotides: 4. Germline V CDR1 and CDR2: SNHLY, FYNNEI. This CDR3 has 13 amino acids. The CDR3 is CASSRGQDTEAFF. Here the CDR3 DNA reads TGTGCCAGCAGCCGCGGACAGGACACTGAAGCTTTCTTT.